This T cell receptor (beta chain) comes out of a study of Graves' ophthalmopathy and Graves' hyperthyroidism. CDR3 length equals 14 residues. Trimming took 8 bases from V and 4 from J; bases not matched to a gene: 8. The germline gives CDR1 SQVTM, CDR2 ANQGSEA. As the template, RNA transcripts were used to amplify TCR beta CDR3 regions. An opening RT-PCR round employed HTBI primers and preceded a second-round multiplex PCR. TCRdb reanalysed the multiplex PCR reads using MiXCR and keeps one entry per CDR3 protein. Among about 1.1 million distinct CDR3 sequences listed, 35% to 45% were seen once. The sequence was collected from an adult man with Graves' hyperthyroidism. The sample taken for sequencing was peripheral blood or thyroid tissue (not recorded which). The gene calls are TRBV29-1 and TRBJ2-2, with 9 bases matching TRBD1. CDR3 bases: TGCAGCTTTACAGGGGGCGCGGGCACCGGGGAGCTGTTTTTT. The encoded protein is CSFTGGAGTGELFF.